A single T cell receptor beta chain is shown here with its context. The antigen it recognizes is unknown. No base-level quality is on record; no much larger clone is a single base apart. At one collaborating source in Seattle, patients were enrolled during active infection and were followed longitudinally through the course of disease. Collaborating institutions collected whole blood in K2EDTA tubes following their own protocols. For TCRbeta analysis, collaborator samples were shipped as frozen whole blood, as isolated PBMCs, or as DNA extracted from either sample type. This record comes from a study of blood T cell repertoires in COVID-19 (dated by TCRdb to the early 2020s). Describing the broader study: Samples covering the acute and convalescent phases of COVID-19 were provided by collaborators in the United States, Italy and Spain. The prospective study material was composed of cDNA or gDNA derived from T cells, B-cell-depleted T cells, or PBMCs. Where HLA class I and class II types were available, the types were taken from metadata supplied by the sample provider, not from assay-based typing. A de-identified subject ID, COVID-19 status, age in years and sex were almost always included in the sample metadata. Samples were obtained from the ongoing ImmuneRACE study (first 160 participants) and from over 1,000 subjects provided by 6 global collaborators. Deeply sampled blood TCRbeta repertoires from subjects exposed to, actively infected with, or recovered from COVID-19 were included in the dataset. A freely available public database, intended as a resource for researchers studying the immune response to SARS-CoV-2, is where the repertoires were released.

V gives up 5 bases and J gives up 2 bases, and the segment between their germline ends measures 14 bases. Its CDR3 holds 14 amino acids, cysteine through phenylalanine. This entry keeps only the CDR3 DNA: 42 bases, framed from base 1. CDR1 and CDR2, per the germline V gene (reference sequence), are SGHKS and YYEKEE. TCRbeta CDR3 regions were amplified from genomic DNA using the immunoSEQ Assay, a bias-controlled multiplex PCR. Under the source paper's analysis protocol: Within the assay, amplification of reference gene primers was used to estimate how many nucleated cells each sample contained. To quantify the absolute abundance of each unique TCRbeta CDR3 rearrangement, sequence reads were collapsed and filtered. For each sample, productive Simpson clonality was calculated as the square root of Simpson's diversity index over productive rearrangements. TCRdb carries this immuneACCESS record with in-frame sequences only. Its versions omit some clonotypes, under half of them owing to an unresolved V gene in the studies checked, with the rest unexplained. That table furnishes V, J and clone size, whereas the DNA furnished D and trimming. Recorded for this sample are 250,000 to 350,000 clones; roughly 84% of them occurred a single time. The ten largest clones represent about 15% of the sample.

Results the study describes overall, beyond this receptor: The amount of clinical and demographic metadata varied by source and participant and was provided uncurated.

This clonotype was obtained from a person aged 65 to 79 with COVID-19, enrolled during active disease. Sequences were obtained from peripheral blood. The rearranged segments are TRBV5-5 and TRBJ2-7, with TRBD1 as a weak D call on 5 bases. The DNA sequence is as follows: TGTGCCAGCAGGCCCCCAACAGGAACCTACGAGCAGTACTTC. Translation gives CASRPPTGTYEQYF.